These 29 T cell receptor beta chains share one sample of origin, sequenced in a study of blood T cell repertoires in COVID-19. The assay was immunoSEQ multiplex PCR, and TCRdb's table has in-frame clones only and misses some. The table lists around 320,000 clones, roughly 90% of them singletons. The sequenced material came from PBMCs or T cells enriched from blood (not recorded which). These receptors were collected from a woman aged 25 to 39 who had been exposed to COVID-19.

This chain connects TRBV2 to TRBJ2-2; TRBD1 is a possible D gene (6 bases). The CDR3 sequence is 15 residues long. Germline V gene data show CDR1 as SNHLY and CDR2 as FYNNEI. Trimming cost V 7 bases and J 4 bases, with 16 bases left between them. The CDR3 spells CASTLQGMGTGELFF. DNA for the CDR3: TGTGCCAGCACTTTACAGGGCATGGGCACCGGGGAGCTGTTTTTT.

The chain links TRBV5-6 to TRBJ1-5; D gene uncertain. Germline CDR1 is SGHDT and CDR2 is YYEEEE. V lost 1 base to trimming and J lost 0 bases, with 11 bases between them. This CDR3 has 16 amino acids. CDR3 sequence reads: CASSLWQTDSNQPQHF. CDR3 in DNA: TGTGCCAGCAGCTTGTGGCAGACTGATAGCAATCAGCCCCAGCATTTT.

The rearrangement links TRBV2 to TRBJ2-6; D perhaps matches TRBD1 (6 bases). This CDR3 spans 14 amino acids. Germline loops: CDR1 SNHLY, CDR2 FYNNEI. Deletions cut 10 bases from V and 3 bases from J, with 13 bases between. Written as DNA, the CDR3 is TGTGCCACCTCCGAAGGGGGTGGGGCCAACGTCCTGACTTTC. The encoded protein is CATSEGGGANVLTF. Full variable domain (remainder filled in from reference TRBV2 and TRBJ2-6): EPEVTQTPSHQVTQMGQEVILRCVPISNHLYFYWYRQILGQKVEFLVSFYNNEISEKSEIFDDQFSVERPDGSNFTLKIRSTKLEDSAMYFCATSEGGGANVLTFGAGSRLTVL.

The chain joins TRBV5-1 to TRBJ2-7, with 7 bases aligning to TRBD2. Trimming at V came to 7 bases and at J to 6 bases, leaving 13 bases not matched to a gene. Germline V gene lookup returns CDR1 SGHRS and CDR2 YFSETQ. The CDR3 runs 14 residues. The CDR3 here is CASGSGGGRGEQYF. CDR3 nucleotide sequence: TGCGCCAGCGGGTCGGGCGGGGGAAGAGGCGAGCAGTACTTC.

This clone was seen more than once but under ten times. The J gene is TRBJ1-2, the V gene TRBV6-2 or TRBV6-3; no clear D. The CDR3 extends over 14 amino acids. Germline lookup yields CDR1 MNHEY and CDR2 SVGEGT. The ends were cut back, 0 bases at V and 1 base at J, with 6 bases in the middle. CDR3 protein: CASSYSGSNYGYTF. The CDR3, as DNA: TGTGCCAGCAGTTACTCGGGGAGTAACTATGGCTACACCTTC.

The chain joins TRBV4-1 to TRBJ1-2, with 9 bases aligning to TRBD1. CDR3 length: 15 amino acids. Trimming took 2 bases from V and 2 from J; bases not matched to a gene: 3. Per germline, CDR1 MGHRA and CDR2 YSYEKL. For the CDR3, the DNA is TGCGCCAGCAGCCAAAGGACAGGGGCGAACTATGGCTACACCTTC. This sequence encodes CASSQRTGANYGYTF.

J is TRBJ1-5 and V is TRBV19; 7 positions agree with TRBD1. The CDR3 is made up of 16 amino acids. J lost 1 base, V lost 3 bases, and 6 bases had no gene match. Germline V gives CDR1 LNHDA, CDR2 SQIVND (reference sequence). Here the CDR3 reads CASSIAGTVSNQPQHF. The CDR3 DNA sequence: TGTGCCAGTAGTATCGCAGGGACAGTAAGCAATCAGCCCCAGCATTTT.

This clone has just one count. The chain uses TRBV7-8 and TRBJ2-2, with TRBD2 as a possible D gene (6 bases). CDR3 length: 16 residues. From germline, CDR1 is SGHVS and CDR2 FQNEAQ. Trimming pared 1 base from V and 1 base from J, leaving 10 bases between. The CDR3 region has the DNA TGTGCCAGCAGCTTAGTGTGGCGGGGGAACACCGGGGAGCTGTTTTTT. Translated: CASSLVWRGNTGELFF.

This rearrangement joins TRBV4-2 to TRBJ2-2; 9 bases line up with TRBD2. Germline trimming cut 3 bases from V and 7 bases from J; bases unmatched to any gene: 9. Germline V lookup: CDR1 LGHNA, CDR2 YNFKEQ. The CDR3 spans 16 residues. CDR3 loop: CASSQALAGHIGELFF. CDR3 in DNA: TGTGCCAGCAGCCAGGCCCTAGCGGGACACATCGGGGAGCTGTTTTTT.

CDR3 in DNA: TGCGCCAGCAGCCAAGCATATGACAGGGTGATAGGAAACACCATATATTTT. Translated: CASSQAYDRVIGNTIYF. J is TRBJ1-3 and V is TRBV4-1; 7 bases agree with TRBD1. The CDR3 length is 17 residues. Germline CDR1 MGHRA, CDR2 YSYEKL. The trim removed 1 base at V and 4 bases at J, leaving 10 bases unmatched.

This clone showed up just once. The chain links TRBV5-4 to TRBJ2-1; 8 bases agree with TRBD2. The CDR3 is 14 amino acids. The junction had 10 bases not matched to a gene; V was cut back by 6 bases and J by 8 bases. The germline V gene has CDR1 SGHNT and CDR2 YYREEE (reference sequence). CDR3 sequence (DNA): TGTGCCAGCAAGCCGGGGGGGCCCGAGGATGAGCAGTTCTTC. It translates to CASKPGGPEDEQFF.

The CDR3 nucleotides are TGCGCCAGCAGCCAAACCTCTACCGGGTCCCAGAATTCACCCCTCCACTTT. Amino acids: CASSQTSTGSQNSPLHF. V usage is TRBV4-1 and J usage is TRBJ1-6; D is undetermined. CDR1 MGHRA and CDR2 YSYEKL come from the germline V gene. V lost 2 bases and J lost 7, with 18 bases in between. CDR3 length: 17 residues.

V usage is TRBV5-4 and J usage is TRBJ2-1; weak D call: TRBD1 (5 bases). V gave up 5 bases and J gave up 4 bases, with 13 bases separating them. The CDR3 spans 14 residues. CDR1 SGHNT and CDR2 YYREEE come from the germline V gene (reference sequence). CDR3 DNA: TGTGCCAGCAGTTTCTGGGGCAGTTACAATGAGCAGTTCTTC. It is translated as CASSFWGSYNEQFF.

This chain uses TRBV4-1 with TRBJ2-7; D remains ambiguous. The CDR3 spans 14 residues. Trimming took off 5 bases at V and 0 bases at J, with 11 bases between the two ends. Germline V lookup: CDR1 MGHRA, CDR2 YSYEKL. The CDR3 loop is CASSSQHSSYEQYF. The CDR3, as DNA: TGCGCCAGCAGCTCCCAGCACAGCTCCTACGAGCAGTACTTC.

The chain carries TRBV7-9 and TRBJ2-2, with D possibly being TRBD2 (6 bases). The CDR3 has 19 residues. V was cut by 2 bases and J by 0 bases, with 19 bases left in between. Germline V gene sequence: CDR1 SEHNR, CDR2 FQNEAQ (reference sequence). Written as DNA, the CDR3 is TGTGCCAGCAGCTTATTAAATATTCGGAGGGGCGCGAACACCGGGGAGCTGTTTTTT. Amino acid sequence: CASSLLNIRRGANTGELFF.

The V call is TRBV27, the J call TRBJ1-4; D is ambiguous. The CDR3 covers 15 residues. Deletions cut 2 bases from V and 3 bases from J, with 10 bases between. Per germline, CDR1 MNHEY and CDR2 SMNVEV (reference sequence). The CDR3 sequence is CASSLLSLANEKLFF. The CDR3 nucleotides are TGTGCCAGCAGTTTACTATCCCTGGCTAATGAAAAACTGTTTTTT.

This clone was counted a single time. This chain connects TRBV7-9 to TRBJ1-6; D unresolved. CDR1 and CDR2 from the germline V gene are SEHNR and FQNEAQ (reference sequence). The CDR3 spans 18 residues. V lost 5 bases and J lost 9, with 26 bases in between. The CDR3 sequence: CASSEYSRSVRKGSPLHF. The CDR3 DNA reads TGTGCCAGCAGCGAATACTCCCGCAGTGTGAGGAAAGGTTCACCCCTCCACTTT.

The chain is built from TRBV19 and TRBJ1-6; TRBD1 might be the D (6 bases). The CDR3 sequence is 13 residues long. CDR1 is LNHDA, CDR2 SQIVND, per germline (reference sequence). V lost 8 bases to trimming and J lost 10 bases, with 15 bases between them. CDR3 DNA: TGTGCCAGTCGGAATCCACAGGGATCACCCCTCCACTTT. It is translated as CASRNPQGSPLHF.

This chain joins TRBV21-1 and TRBJ1-6. TRBV21-1 is an annotated pseudogene. This CDR3 has 18 residues. CDR3 sequence (DNA): TGTGCCAGCAGCAAAAAGAGGGGTGTGCGGGGCTCTAATTCACCCCTCCACTTT. Residues: CASSKKRGVRGSNSPLHF.

This chain links TRBV10-2 with TRBJ2-7, with D perhaps TRBD2 (6 bases). V lost 5 bases to trimming and J lost 2 bases, with 13 bases between them. The CDR3 length is 14 residues. CDR1 and CDR2 (germline): WSHSY, SAAADI. The CDR3 is CASSPSSGAYEQYF. CDR3 DNA sequence: TGCGCCAGCAGTCCCTCCTCGGGGGCCTACGAGCAGTACTTC.

Concerning this clone: The sample has other DNA sequences that encode this CDR3 too. The chain has TRBV5-6 and TRBJ1-3; D remains unclear. Germline-derived CDR1 and CDR2 are SGHDT and YYEEEE. CDR3 length: 14 residues. Trimming took off 0 bases at V and 0 bases at J, with 4 bases between the two ends. CDR3 sequence: CASSLVSSGNTIYF. The CDR3 DNA reads as TGTGCCAGCAGCTTGGTGAGCTCTGGAAACACCATATATTTT. The full variable domain, in which reference TRBV5-6 and TRBJ1-3 provide the parts outside the CDR3, is DAGVTQSPTHLIKTRGQQVTLRCSPKSGHDTVSWYQQALGQGPQFIFQYYEEEERQRGNFPDRFSGHQFPNYSSELNVNALLLGDSALYLCASSLVSSGNTIYFGEGSWLTVV.

The chain is built from TRBV3-1 (or the pseudogene TRBV3-2) and TRBJ2-3; TRBD2 matches at 8 bases. The V gene end was trimmed by 2 bases and the J gene end by 2 bases; junction bases not matched to a gene: 6. The CDR3 covers 16 residues. In germline, CDR1 is LGHDT, CDR2 YNNKEL (reference sequence). The CDR3 protein is CASSQFAGGYTDTQYF. For the CDR3, the DNA is TGTGCCAGCAGCCAATTTGCGGGGGGATACACAGATACGCAGTATTTT.

The rearrangement links TRBV28 to TRBJ2-3; 10 nucleotides line up with TRBD2. J gave up 14 bases and V 1 base, and 9 bases lay outside the gene matches. The germline CDR1 and CDR2 sequences are MDHEN and SYDVKM. The CDR3 totals 14 residues. Here the CDR3 DNA reads TGTGCCAGCAGTTTATCTAGCGGGGGCCCCTCGGGGTATTTT. It is translated as CASSLSSGGPSGYF. Full variable domain (outside the CDR3, taken from reference TRBV28 and TRBJ2-3): DVKVTQSSRYLVKRTGEKVFLECVQDMDHENMFWYRQDPGLGLRLIYFSYDVKMKEKGDIPEGYSVSREKKERFSLILESASTNQTSMYLCASSLSSGGPSGYFGPGTRLTVL.

This CDR3 is CASRSGGPNQPQHF. As DNA, the CDR3 is TGTGCCAGCAGATCAGGGGGGCCCAATCAGCCCCAGCATTTT. V gene TRBV6-5 combines with J gene TRBJ1-5; 7 bases fit TRBD1. From germline, CDR1 is MNHEY and CDR2 SVGAGI. This CDR3 has 14 residues. With 6 bases clipped from V and 3 bases from J, the junction kept 5 bases outside the gene matches.

V and J are TRBV6-2 or TRBV6-3 and TRBJ1-2; TRBD1 matches 7 bases. Trimming took 2 bases from V and 6 from J; bases not matched to a gene: 6. The germline V gene has CDR1 MNHEY and CDR2 SVGEGT. The CDR3 runs to 14 residues. The CDR3, as DNA: TGTGCCAGCAGTTACCGTACAGGGGTCAATGGCTACACCTTC. Protein sequence: CASSYRTGVNGYTF.

This clone appeared a single time. This chain links TRBV19 with TRBJ1-5; D uncertain. CDR3 size: 14 residues. Germline values: CDR1 LNHDA, CDR2 SQIVND (reference sequence). The V gene lost 10 bases and the J gene lost 3 bases, with 16 bases spanning the gap. The CDR3 nucleotides are TGTGCCACCTCTCCTGTGCAGATCAATCAGCCCCAGCATTTT. It yields the protein CATSPVQINQPQHF.

V gene TRBV19 combines with J gene TRBJ1-1; unclear D gene. V dropped 1 base and J dropped 3 bases, with 12 bases sitting between them. Germline V gives CDR1 LNHDA, CDR2 SQIVND (reference sequence). The CDR3 extends over 15 amino acids. The CDR3 DNA reads TGTGCCAGTAGTATAGGAGGAATATGGGACACTGAAGCTTTCTTT. Translation: CASSIGGIWDTEAFF.

This CDR3 is CASSTGQLANYGYTF. In nucleotides, the CDR3 is TGTGCCAGCAGCACAGGACAGTTAGCTAACTATGGCTACACCTTC. The chain carries TRBV5-5 and TRBJ1-2; TRBD1 might be the D (6 bases). V was cut by 4 bases and J by 0 bases, with 13 bases left in between. The CDR3 sequence is 15 residues long. Germline V lookup: CDR1 SGHKS, CDR2 YYEKEE (reference sequence).

The rearrangement joins TRBV4-1 to TRBJ1-4; tentative D call: TRBD1 (6 bases). Germline V gene lookup returns CDR1 MGHRA and CDR2 YSYEKL. V gave up 2 bases and J gave up 2 bases, with 9 bases separating them. This CDR3 region has 15 residues. The CDR3 bases are TGCGCCAGCAGCCAATTGGGGGCGACTAATGAAAAACTGTTTTTT. It encodes CASSQLGATNEKLFF.